A selection of T cell receptor beta chains follows, all from one sample in a study of cytomegalovirus exposure and HLA in healthy donors. Produced via immunoSEQ multiplex PCR; TCRdb's table is partial and in-frame only. The sample has about 170,000 clones, over 60% seen once. Sequenced sample: PBMCs. These receptors were taken from a girl between 10 and 17 years old in good health and CMV-seronegative. Both conserved end residues are part of each CDR3. The D gene is left open where the match is weak. Expanded clones are given a class, and other clones once, few, many or no size at all.

>.|.|TRBJ1-2|TRBV15
CATSGGLLYGYTF
TGTGCCACCAGCGGGGGACTGCTTTATGGCTACACCTTC
>.|.|TRBJ1-2|TRBV19
CASSPTGWDYGYTF
TGTGCCAGCTCTCCAACAGGGTGGGACTATGGCTACACCTTC
>.|.|TRBJ1-1|TRBV29-1
CSVAGIHMNTEAFF
TGCAGCGTTGCAGGGATTCATATGAACACTGAAGCTTTCTTT
>.|.|TRBJ1-1|TRBV2
CASRTRGMVTEAFF
TGTGCCAGCAGGACCAGGGGCATGGTCACTGAAGCTTTCTTT
>.|TRBD1|TRBJ1-2|TRBV6-6
CASRPDRGALYGYTF
TGTGCCAGCAGACCCGACAGGGGGGCCCTCTATGGCTACACCTTC
>.|.|TRBJ1-1|TRBV11-2
CASSLAGKNTEAFF
TGTGCCAGCAGCTTAGCGGGGAAGAACACTGAAGCTTTCTTT
>.|.|TRBJ1-6|TRBV7-9
CASSLDFGPQQDNSPLHF
TGTGCCAGCAGCTTAGACTTCGGGCCACAACAGGATAATTCACCCCTCCACTTT
>once|TRBD1|TRBJ1-2|TRBV11-2
CASSLVAGTGAGGNYGYTF
TGTGCCAGCAGCTTAGTAGCCGGGACAGGGGCGGGGGGTAACTATGGCTACACCTTC
>.|TRBD2|TRBJ2-5|TRBV5-1
CASSQASGGVQETQYF
TGCGCCAGCAGCCAGGCAAGCGGGGGGGTTCAAGAGACCCAGTACTTC
>.|.|TRBJ2-3|TRBV27
CASTGGRQPDTDTQYF
TGTGCCAGCACAGGGGGGAGGCAGCCGGACACAGATACGCAGTATTTT
>.|TRBD1|TRBJ1-5|TRBV6-6
CASSYRDRDNQPQHF
TGTGCCAGCAGTTACCGGGACAGGGACAATCAGCCCCAGCATTTT
>.|.|TRBJ1-1|TRBV6-1
CASRETKLNNTEAFF
TGTGCCAGCCGGGAGACGAAACTGAACAACACTGAAGCTTTCTTT
>.|.|TRBJ2-5|TRBV6-6
CASSLGERETQYF
TGTGCCAGCAGTTTAGGAGAACGGGAGACCCAGTACTTC
>few|.|TRBJ1-5|TRBV1
CTSSQDLGRASNQPQHF
TGCACCAGCAGCCAAGATCTGGGCAGGGCGAGCAATCAGCCCCAGCATTTT
>.|TRBD2|TRBJ2-1|TRBV11-3
CASSLRGVSNEQFF
TGTGCCAGCAGCTTACGGGGGGTGAGCAATGAGCAGTTCTTC
>.|.|TRBJ1-2|TRBV10-3
CAISESGGPANYGYTF
TGTGCCATCAGTGAGTCTGGGGGCCCAGCTAACTATGGCTACACCTTC
>.|TRBD1|TRBJ1-1|TRBV29-1
CSARQGFDTEAFF
TGCAGCGCCCGACAGGGATTTGACACTGAAGCTTTCTTT
>.|TRBD1|TRBJ2-2|TRBV6-1
CATRTGLTNTGELFF
TGTGCCACCAGGACAGGTCTGACGAACACCGGGGAGCTGTTTTTT
>.|TRBD1|TRBJ1-5|TRBV10-3
CAISERQGGKDQPQHF
TGTGCCATCAGCGAAAGACAGGGGGGTAAGGATCAGCCCCAGCATTTT
>.|TRBD2|TRBJ2-7|TRBV6-1
CASSESAGSYEQYF
TGTGCCAGCAGTGAGTCAGCGGGGTCCTACGAGCAGTACTTC
>.|TRBD1|TRBJ2-7|TRBV28
CASAPTLQQGAWDEQYF
TGTGCCAGCGCCCCCACCTTACAACAGGGGGCGTGGGACGAGCAGTACTTC
>few|.|TRBJ1-2|TRBV14
CASSGYRDGYTF
TGTGCCAGCAGCGGATACAGGGATGGCTACACCTTC
>.|.|TRBJ1-6|TRBV25-1
CASGPAGTHSPLHF
TGTGCCAGCGGCCCGGCAGGGACACATTCACCCCTCCACTTT
>.|.|TRBJ1-1|TRBV10-3
CAISEMDSSNTEAFF
TGTGCCATCAGTGAGATGGACTCCTCGAACACTGAAGCTTTCTTT
>.|.|TRBJ2-7|TRBV6-5
CASSYLDSPYEQYF
TGTGCCAGCAGTTATTTGGACAGCCCCTACGAGCAGTACTTC
>once|TRBD2|TRBJ2-5|TRBV2
CASSEVGGDETQYF
TGTGCCAGCAGTGAAGTCGGGGGGGATGAGACCCAGTACTTC
>few|.|TRBJ1-2|TRBV19
CASSILRGQGFAYGYTF
TGTGCCAGTAGTATTCTACGGGGCCAGGGGTTTGCCTATGGCTACACCTTC
>once|.|TRBJ2-7|TRBV9
CASSGGSTGSQNEQYF
TGTGCCAGCAGCGGGGGATCGACTGGGAGCCAGAACGAGCAGTACTTC
>.|.|TRBJ2-1|TRBV9
CASSVGQGMWDEQFF
TGTGCCAGCAGCGTAGGGCAGGGCATGTGGGATGAGCAGTTCTTC
>few|.|TRBJ2-1|TRBV7-9
CASSLLGRTWVKFF
TGTGCCAGCAGCCTATTGGGCAGAACCTGGGTTAAGTTCTTC